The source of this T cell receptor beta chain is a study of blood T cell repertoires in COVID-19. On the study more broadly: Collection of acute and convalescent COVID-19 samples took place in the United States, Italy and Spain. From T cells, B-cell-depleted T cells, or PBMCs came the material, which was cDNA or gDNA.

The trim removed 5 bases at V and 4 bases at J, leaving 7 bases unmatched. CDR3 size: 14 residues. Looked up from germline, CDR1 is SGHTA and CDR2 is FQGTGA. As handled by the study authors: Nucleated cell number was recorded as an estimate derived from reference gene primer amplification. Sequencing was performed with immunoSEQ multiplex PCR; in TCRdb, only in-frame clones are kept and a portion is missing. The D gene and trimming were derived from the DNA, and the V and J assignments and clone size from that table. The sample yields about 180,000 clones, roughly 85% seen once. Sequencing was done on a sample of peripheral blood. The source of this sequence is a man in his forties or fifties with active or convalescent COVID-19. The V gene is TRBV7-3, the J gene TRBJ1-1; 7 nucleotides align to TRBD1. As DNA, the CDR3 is TGTGCCAGCAGCGCCCGACAGGGTTCCACTGAAGCTTTCTTT. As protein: CASSARQGSTEAFF.